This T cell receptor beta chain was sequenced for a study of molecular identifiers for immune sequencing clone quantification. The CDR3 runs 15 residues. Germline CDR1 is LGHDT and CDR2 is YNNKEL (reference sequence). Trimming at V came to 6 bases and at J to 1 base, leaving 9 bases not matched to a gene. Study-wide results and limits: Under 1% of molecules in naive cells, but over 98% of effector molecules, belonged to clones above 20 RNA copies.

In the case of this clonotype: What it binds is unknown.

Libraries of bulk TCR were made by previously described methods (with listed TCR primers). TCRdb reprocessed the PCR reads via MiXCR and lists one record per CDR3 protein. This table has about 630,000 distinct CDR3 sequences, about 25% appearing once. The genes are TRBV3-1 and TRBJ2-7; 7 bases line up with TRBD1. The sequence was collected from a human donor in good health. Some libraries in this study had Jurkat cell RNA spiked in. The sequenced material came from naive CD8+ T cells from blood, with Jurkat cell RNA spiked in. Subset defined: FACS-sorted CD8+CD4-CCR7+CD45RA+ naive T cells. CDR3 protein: CASRPGTAFSYEQYF. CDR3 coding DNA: TGTGCCAGCAGGCCCGGGACAGCCTTTTCCTACGAGCAGTACTTC.